This T cell receptor beta chain derives from a study of cytomegalovirus exposure and HLA in healthy donors. For the study at large: The approximately 110 validation repertoires, a later analysis reported, used the same platform as the approximately 670 repertoires from the first cohort.

The data were produced by immunoSEQ multiplex PCR, yet TCRdb's version contains in-frame clones alone and is incomplete. The profile shows about 120,000 clones, 80% to 90% of them singletons. In the case of this clone: What it binds is not known.

Per the germline V gene, CDR1 is KGHSH and CDR2 is LQKENI. Trimming took 3 bases from V and 4 from J, leaving 18 bases between them. The CDR3 runs to 17 residues. Study outcomes and limitations: As was reported, the classifier diagnosed cytomegalovirus status with high specificity and sensitivity. Listed as cytomegalovirus-associated were 170 or so TCR beta chains. Specific recognition of CMV antigens was confirmed in vitro for three chains (all CMV-associated).

The V and J genes are TRBV18 and TRBJ2-2; D is possibly TRBD1 (6 bases). The receptor's source is a woman aged 18-30 years in good health and CMV-seronegative. Sequenced sample: PBMCs. The CDR3 is CASSPRGGPRSTGELFF. The CDR3 bases are TGTGCCAGCTCACCTCGTGGGGGCCCCCGCAGCACCGGGGAGCTGTTTTTT.